The 22 T cell receptor beta chains reported below all come from one sample, sequenced in a study of shared clonotypes between healthy human individuals. The method was immunoSEQ multiplex PCR; TCRdb's version includes in-frame clones alone and lacks a portion of them. Of around 500,000 clones listed, around 79% were seen once; the top ten hold around 14%. The sample was PBMCs. The receptors come from a woman between 40 and 55 years old in good health. Some clones in this sample may be carry-over from other donors' samples.

The J gene is TRBJ1-1, the V gene TRBV19, with a weak D call TRBD1 (5 bases). Germline CDR1 LNHDA, CDR2 SQIVND (reference sequence). The V and J ends lost 5 bases and 1 base respectively, with 8 bases between them. The CDR3 spans 13 residues. The CDR3: CASSWDGNTEAFF. The CDR3 region has the DNA TGTGCCAGTAGTTGGGACGGGAACACTGAAGCTTTCTTT.

This rearrangement joins TRBV30 to TRBJ2-5, with 7 bases identical to TRBD2. Germline CDR1 is GTSNPN and CDR2 is SVGIG (reference sequence). The trim removed 8 bases at V and 5 bases at J, leaving 5 bases unmatched. The CDR3 sequence is 11 residues long. The CDR3 DNA reads as TGTGCCAGTCTAGCGGAGGAGACCCAGTACTTC. Protein: CASLAEETQYF.

The genes are TRBV5-1 and TRBJ2-7; 7 bases line up with TRBD2. V gave up 4 bases and J gave up 7 bases; unmatched junction bases: 8. CDR3 length: 13 amino acids. CDR1 is SGHRS and CDR2 is YFSETQ in the germline V gene. CDR3 protein: CASSSRLAGEQYF. The CDR3 DNA reads as TGCGCCAGCAGCAGCCGACTAGCTGGTGAGCAGTACTTC.

The chain uses TRBV5-4 and TRBJ2-5; possible D gene TRBD1, 5 bases. The end of the DNA fits TRBJ2-7 better, so the J call may be wrong. The CDR3 has 14 residues. The germline V gene encodes CDR1 SGHNT and CDR2 YYREEE (reference sequence). The CDR3 nucleotides read TGTGCCAGCAGCTTGGGGGCAGGGTTGGGCGAGCAGTACTTC. Its translation: CASSLGAGLGEQYF.

The chain employs TRBV11-2 and TRBJ2-1; 8 nucleotides agree with TRBD2. The V gene end was trimmed by 3 bases and the J gene end by 9 bases; junction bases not matched to a gene: 7. The CDR3 is 14 residues long. Looked up from germline, CDR1 is SGHAT and CDR2 is FQNNGV. CDR3 in amino acids: CASSFREGLGEQFF. The DNA for the CDR3 is TGTGCCAGCAGCTTCCGGGAGGGCCTTGGTGAGCAGTTCTTC.

With regard to this clone: Mismatch with germline at one junction end may stem from a read error. The V and J genes are TRBV7-7 and TRBJ2-7; D tentatively reads TRBD1 or TRBD2 (5 bases each). The CDR3 is 13 residues long. CDR1 is SSHAT and CDR2 is FNYEAQ in the germline V gene (reference sequence). This chain's CDR3 is CASSQDTTSDQYF. CDR3 nucleotide sequence: TGTGCTAGCAGCCAGGACACAACTAGTGATCAGTACTTC.

CDR3 coding DNA: TGTGCCAGCAGTGAAGCGGCGGGATACGAGCAGTACTTC. The encoded protein is CASSEAAGYEQYF. The chain couples TRBV6-1 to TRBJ2-7; perhaps TRBD2 as D (6 bases). This CDR3 region has 13 residues. Trimming stripped 0 bases from V and 4 bases from J, with 7 bases between. Germline loops: CDR1 MNHNS, CDR2 SASEGT.

In the case of this clone: At the DNA level, this CDR3 is encoded by other sequences in the same sample as well. This chain's CDR3 is CASSIDLSGLNTEAFF. CDR3 in DNA: TGTGCCAGTAGTATAGATCTCTCAGGGTTGAACACTGAAGCTTTCTTT. The rearrangement joins TRBV19 to TRBJ1-1, with a weak D call TRBD1 (5 bases). Between the trimmed V and J ends, which lost 0 bases and 0 bases, there was a span of 11 bases. Germline V gene sequence: CDR1 LNHDA, CDR2 SQIVND (reference sequence). The length of the CDR3 is 16 residues.

This clone occurred many times. Additional DNA sequences in this sample encode the identical CDR3. The V gene is TRBV27, the J gene TRBJ2-1; 8 positions agree with TRBD2. V was pared by 5 bases and J by 0 bases, with 6 bases of the junction left unmatched. Germline-derived CDR1 and CDR2 are MNHEY and SMNVEV (reference sequence). This CDR3 has 16 amino acids. The CDR3 reads CASSGTRRGSYNEQFF. Written as DNA, the CDR3 is TGTGCCAGCAGTGGGACTAGGCGGGGCTCCTACAATGAGCAGTTCTTC.

The chain carries TRBV5-1 and TRBJ2-3; the match to TRBD1 covers 8 bases. This CDR3 comprises 15 residues. V was pared by 5 bases and J by 3 bases, with 8 bases of the junction left unmatched. Germline values: CDR1 SGHRS, CDR2 YFSETQ. As DNA, the CDR3 is TGCGCCAGCAGGGTCACAGGGGGAATTACAGATACGCAGTATTTT. This codes for CASRVTGGITDTQYF.

The rearrangement joins TRBV7-3 to TRBJ2-2, with D possibly TRBD2 on 6 matching bases. Germline V gives CDR1 SGHTA, CDR2 FQGTGA. V shed 3 bases and J shed 0 bases, with 8 bases lying between them. The CDR3 runs 15 residues. CDR3 region: CASSLGGANTGELFF. CDR3 DNA sequence: TGTGCCAGCAGCTTGGGGGGTGCGAACACCGGGGAGCTGTTTTTT.

The rearrangement links TRBV5-6 to TRBJ1-2; the D gene is possibly TRBD1 (6 bases). V was cut by 2 bases and J by 4 bases, with 12 bases left in between. The CDR3 has 14 amino acids. Per the germline V gene, CDR1 is SGHDT and CDR2 is YYEEEE. CDR3: CASSFRGRIYGYTF. The CDR3 DNA reads TGTGCCAGCAGCTTTCGGGGGCGGATCTATGGCTACACCTTC.

The DNA for the CDR3 is TGCGCCAGCAGCTTGGACGGGACTATTTACAATGAGCAGTTCTTC. Protein product: CASSLDGTIYNEQFF. V is TRBV5-1 and J is TRBJ2-1; TRBD2 aligns across 7 bases. CDR1 and CDR2 (germline): SGHRS, YFSETQ. The J segment lost 4 bases and the V segment lost 0 bases, leaving 4 bases of the junction unmatched. The CDR3 runs to 15 residues.

The chain links TRBV21-1 to TRBJ1-1. TRBV21-1 is assigned pseudogene status. This CDR3 is built from 17 residues. CDR3 bases: TGTGCCAGCAGCACACGAAGGGGCGGGGTTCGGTGCACTGAAGCTTTCTTT. This codes for CASSTRRGGVRCTEAFF.

This clone was counted only a few times. The V and J genes are TRBV5-1 and TRBJ1-3; a possible D gene is TRBD1 (5 bases). This CDR3 spans 14 amino acids. The V gene's germline CDR1 is SGHRS and CDR2 YFSETQ. Trimming left V 2 bases short and J 4 bases short, with 10 bases between. The CDR3 region is CASSFETAGNTIYF. In DNA form, the CDR3 reads TGCGCCAGCAGCTTCGAGACAGCGGGAAACACCATATATTTT.

The chain is built from TRBV9 and TRBJ2-5; possibly TRBD1 or TRBD2 for D (5 bases each). The CDR3 has 13 amino acids. Germline CDR1 and CDR2: SGDLS and YYNGEE. The V gene lost 4 bases and the J gene lost 1 base, with 8 bases spanning the gap. The CDR3 DNA follows: TGTGCCAGCAGCCCAGGGACCCAAGAGACCCAGTACTTC. Translating it yields CASSPGTQETQYF.

The rearrangement joins TRBV29-1 to TRBJ2-1; D is unresolved. CDR1 and CDR2 from the germline V gene are SQVTM and ANQGSEA. Deletions cut 3 bases from V and 9 bases from J, with 9 bases between. The CDR3 spans 11 residues. The CDR3 spells CSVEGSPEQFF. CDR3 nucleotide sequence: TGCAGCGTTGAGGGGTCCCCTGAGCAGTTCTTC.

This clone was observed a few times. The genes are TRBV29-1 and TRBJ1-5, with TRBD1 as a possible D gene (6 bases). The CDR3 has 13 residues. Germline CDR1 and CDR2: SQVTM and ANQGSEA. With 6 bases removed from V and 7 bases from J, the gap between germline ends came to 16 bases. This CDR3 is CSVQAGGGQPQHF. CDR3 DNA sequence: TGCAGCGTCCAGGCGGGGGGCGGCCAGCCCCAGCATTTT.

The chain carries TRBV28 and TRBJ1-3; a possible D gene is TRBD1 (5 bases). This CDR3 region has 14 residues. Trimming left V 6 bases short and J 2 bases short, with 11 bases between. Germline CDR1 reads MDHEN; CDR2 reads SYDVKM. CDR3 sequence: CASRGRVAGNTIYF. CDR3 coding DNA: TGTGCCAGCAGGGGCAGGGTTGCTGGAAACACCATATATTTT.

The V gene is TRBV29-1, the J gene TRBJ2-1; 9 bases fit TRBD2. V lost 7 bases to trimming and J lost 0 bases; unmatched junction nucleotides: 4. CDR3 length equals 14 residues. Per germline, CDR1 SQVTM and CDR2 ANQGSEA. In DNA, the CDR3 is TGCAGCGGGGGACTAGCCGACTCCTACAATGAGCAGTTCTTC. Amino acids: CSGGLADSYNEQFF.

V gene TRBV6-5 combines with J gene TRBJ2-2, with 8 positions matching TRBD1. From germline, CDR1 is MNHEY and CDR2 SVGAGI. V shed 7 bases and J 1 base; nucleotides not matched to a gene: 5. CDR3 length equals 15 residues. Here the CDR3 DNA reads TGTGCCAGCACCACAGGGGGTGAGAACACCGGGGAGCTGTTTTTT. Its protein product is CASTTGGENTGELFF.

The CDR3 is CASSWRAGELFF. The CDR3 nucleotides read TGTGCCAGCAGCTGGAGGGCCGGGGAGCTGTTTTTT. The chain recombines TRBV11-2 with TRBJ2-2, with D possibly matching TRBD2 (6 bases). Germline V gene data show CDR1 as SGHAT and CDR2 as FQNNGV. The CDR3 has 12 amino acids. Trimming removed 4 bases from V and 6 bases from J, with 6 bases in between.